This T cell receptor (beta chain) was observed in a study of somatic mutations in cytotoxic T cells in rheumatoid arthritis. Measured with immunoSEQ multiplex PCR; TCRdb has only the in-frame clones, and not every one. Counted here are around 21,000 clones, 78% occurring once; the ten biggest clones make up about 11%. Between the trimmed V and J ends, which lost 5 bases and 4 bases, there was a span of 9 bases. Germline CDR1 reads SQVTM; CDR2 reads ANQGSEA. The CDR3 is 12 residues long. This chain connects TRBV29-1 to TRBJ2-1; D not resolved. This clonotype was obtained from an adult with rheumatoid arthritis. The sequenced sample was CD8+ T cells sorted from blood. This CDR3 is CSVPMSYNEQFF. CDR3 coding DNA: TGCAGCGTTCCAATGTCTTACAATGAGCAGTTCTTC.